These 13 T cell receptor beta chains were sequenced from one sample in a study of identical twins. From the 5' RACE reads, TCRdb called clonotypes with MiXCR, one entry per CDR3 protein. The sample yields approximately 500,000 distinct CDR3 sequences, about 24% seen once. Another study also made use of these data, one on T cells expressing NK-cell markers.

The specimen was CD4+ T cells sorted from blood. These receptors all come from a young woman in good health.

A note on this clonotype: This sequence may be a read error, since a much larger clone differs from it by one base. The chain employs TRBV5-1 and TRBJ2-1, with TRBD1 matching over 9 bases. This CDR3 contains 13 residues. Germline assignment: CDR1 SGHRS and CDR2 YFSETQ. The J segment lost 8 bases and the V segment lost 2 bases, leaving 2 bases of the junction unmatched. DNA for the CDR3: TGCGCCAGCAGCTTAACAGGGGGCGATGAGCAGTTCTTC. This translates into CASSLTGGDEQFF.

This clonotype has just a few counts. The CDR3 loop reads CASSFYSGGWETQYF. CDR3 nucleotide sequence: TGTGCCAGCAGTTTCTATAGCGGGGGTTGGGAGACCCAGTACTTC. The V and J genes are TRBV27 and TRBJ2-5; TRBD2 matches at 9 bases. CDR1 is MNHEY and CDR2 is SMNVEV in the germline V gene (reference sequence). The CDR3 runs to 15 residues. With V trimmed by 3 bases and J by 5 bases, 7 bases remained unmatched.

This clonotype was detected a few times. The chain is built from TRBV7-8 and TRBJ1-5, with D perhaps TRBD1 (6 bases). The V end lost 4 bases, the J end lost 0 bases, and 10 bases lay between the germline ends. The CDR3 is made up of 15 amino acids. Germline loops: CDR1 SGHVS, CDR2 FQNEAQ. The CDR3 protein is CASSSDRYSNQPQHF. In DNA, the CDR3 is TGTGCCAGCAGCTCGGACAGATATAGCAATCAGCCCCAGCATTTT.

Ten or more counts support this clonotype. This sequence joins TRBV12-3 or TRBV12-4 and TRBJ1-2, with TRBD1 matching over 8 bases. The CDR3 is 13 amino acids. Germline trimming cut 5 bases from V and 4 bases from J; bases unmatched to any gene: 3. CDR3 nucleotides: TGTGCCAGCAGTCTACAGGGGGGCTATGGCTACACCTTC. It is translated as CASSLQGGYGYTF.

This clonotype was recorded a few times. CDR3 loop: CASSHPTGSQPQHF. CDR3 DNA: TGTGCCAGTAGCCACCCGACAGGAAGTCAGCCCCAGCATTTT. The gene calls are TRBV19 and TRBJ1-5, with a tentative D call TRBD1 (6 bases). The CDR3 runs to 14 residues. Germline CDR1 reads LNHDA; CDR2 reads SQIVND (reference sequence). V lost 6 bases to trimming and J lost 6 bases, with 15 bases between them.

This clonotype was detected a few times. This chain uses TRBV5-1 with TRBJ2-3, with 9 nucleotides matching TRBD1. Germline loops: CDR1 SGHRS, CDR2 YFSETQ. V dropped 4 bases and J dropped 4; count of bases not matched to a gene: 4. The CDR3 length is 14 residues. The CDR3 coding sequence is TGCGCCAGCAGCGTCGGGACAGGGTCAGATACGCAGTATTTT. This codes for CASSVGTGSDTQYF.

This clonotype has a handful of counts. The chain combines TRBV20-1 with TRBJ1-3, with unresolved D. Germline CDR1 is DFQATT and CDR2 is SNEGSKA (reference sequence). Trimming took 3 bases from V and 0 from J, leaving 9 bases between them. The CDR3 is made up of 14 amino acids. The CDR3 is CSASVRNSGNTIYF. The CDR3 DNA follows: TGCAGTGCTAGTGTACGGAACTCTGGAAACACCATATATTTT.

The CDR3 loop is CASSDPSGGTDTQYF. DNA of the CDR3: TGCGCCAGCAGTGATCCTAGCGGGGGCACAGATACGCAGTATTTT. The genes are TRBV10-2 and TRBJ2-3, with TRBD2 matching over 9 bases. The CDR3 runs to 15 residues. The ends lost 3 bases at V and 1 base at J; junction bases unmatched: 2. Germline values: CDR1 WSHSY, CDR2 SAAADI.

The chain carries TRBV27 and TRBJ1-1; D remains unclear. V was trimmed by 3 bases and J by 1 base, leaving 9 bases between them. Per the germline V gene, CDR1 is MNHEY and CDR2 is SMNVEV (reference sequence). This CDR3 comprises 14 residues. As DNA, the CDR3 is TGTGCCAGCAGTTTTAATGAAGCGAACACTGAAGCTTTCTTT. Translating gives CASSFNEANTEAFF.

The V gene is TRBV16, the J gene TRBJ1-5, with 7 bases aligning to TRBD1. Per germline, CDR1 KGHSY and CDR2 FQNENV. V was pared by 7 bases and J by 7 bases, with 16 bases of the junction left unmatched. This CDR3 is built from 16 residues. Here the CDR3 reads CASIEKGAGDGQPQHF. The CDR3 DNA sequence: TGTGCCAGCATCGAGAAGGGGGCAGGGGATGGGCAGCCCCAGCATTTT.

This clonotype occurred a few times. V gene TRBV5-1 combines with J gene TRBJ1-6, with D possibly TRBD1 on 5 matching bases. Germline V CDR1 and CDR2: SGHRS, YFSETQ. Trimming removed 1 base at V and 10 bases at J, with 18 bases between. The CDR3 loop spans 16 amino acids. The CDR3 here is CASSLPSRGRGSPLHF. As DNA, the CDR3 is TGCGCCAGCAGCTTGCCCTCACGGGGACGGGGGTCACCCCTCCACTTT.

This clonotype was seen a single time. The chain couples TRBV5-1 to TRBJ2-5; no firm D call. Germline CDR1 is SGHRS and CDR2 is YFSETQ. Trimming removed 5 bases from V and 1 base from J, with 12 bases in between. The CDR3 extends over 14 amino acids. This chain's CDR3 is CASRVILPQETQYF. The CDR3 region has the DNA TGCGCCAGCAGAGTGATACTCCCCCAAGAGACCCAGTACTTC.

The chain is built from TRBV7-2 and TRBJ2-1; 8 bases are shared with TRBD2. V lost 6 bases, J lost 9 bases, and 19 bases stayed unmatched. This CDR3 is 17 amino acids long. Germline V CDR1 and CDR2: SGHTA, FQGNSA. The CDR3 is CASRITVLAGGGGEQFF. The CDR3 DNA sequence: TGTGCCAGCAGAATAACCGTGCTGGCGGGAGGAGGGGGTGAGCAGTTCTTC.